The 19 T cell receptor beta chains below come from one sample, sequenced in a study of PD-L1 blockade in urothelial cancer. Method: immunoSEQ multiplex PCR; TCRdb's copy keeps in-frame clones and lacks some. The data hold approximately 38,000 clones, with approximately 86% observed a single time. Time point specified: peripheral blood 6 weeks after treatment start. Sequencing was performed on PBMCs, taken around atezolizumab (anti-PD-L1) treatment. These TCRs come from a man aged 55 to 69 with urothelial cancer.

CDR3 residues: CAISATSDETQYF. The CDR3, as DNA: TGTGCCATCAGTGCTACTAGTGATGAGACCCAGTACTTC. V is TRBV10-3 and J is TRBJ2-5; the D gene is possibly TRBD2 (5 bases). Trimming stripped 4 bases from V and 5 bases from J, with 11 bases between. Germline V gives CDR1 ENHRY, CDR2 SYGVKD. The CDR3 loop spans 13 amino acids.

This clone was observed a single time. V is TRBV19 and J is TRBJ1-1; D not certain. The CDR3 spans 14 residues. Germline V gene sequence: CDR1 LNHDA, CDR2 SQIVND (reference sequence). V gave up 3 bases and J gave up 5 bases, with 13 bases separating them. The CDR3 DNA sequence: TGTGCCAGTAGTATGGGCCTAGCCGGGACTGAAGCTTTCTTT. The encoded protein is CASSMGLAGTEAFF.

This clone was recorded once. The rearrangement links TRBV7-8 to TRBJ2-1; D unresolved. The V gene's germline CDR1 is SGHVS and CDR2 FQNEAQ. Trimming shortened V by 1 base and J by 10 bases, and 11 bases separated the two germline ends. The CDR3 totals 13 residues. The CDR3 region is CASSLGQTTEQFF. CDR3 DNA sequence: TGTGCCAGCAGCTTAGGGCAAACCACCGAGCAGTTCTTC.

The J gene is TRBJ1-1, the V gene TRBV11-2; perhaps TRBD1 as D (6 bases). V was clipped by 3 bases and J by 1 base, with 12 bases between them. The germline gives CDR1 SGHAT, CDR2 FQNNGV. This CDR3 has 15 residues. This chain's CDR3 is CASSLSGQQNTEAFF. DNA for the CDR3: TGTGCCAGCAGCTTGTCAGGACAGCAGAACACTGAAGCTTTCTTT.

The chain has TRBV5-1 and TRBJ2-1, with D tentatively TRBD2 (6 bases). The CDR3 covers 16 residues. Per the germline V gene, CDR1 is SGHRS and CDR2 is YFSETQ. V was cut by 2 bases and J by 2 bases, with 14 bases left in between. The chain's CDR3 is CASSFGGLGAYNEQFF. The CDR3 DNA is TGCGCCAGCAGCTTCGGGGGTCTGGGGGCCTACAATGAGCAGTTCTTC.

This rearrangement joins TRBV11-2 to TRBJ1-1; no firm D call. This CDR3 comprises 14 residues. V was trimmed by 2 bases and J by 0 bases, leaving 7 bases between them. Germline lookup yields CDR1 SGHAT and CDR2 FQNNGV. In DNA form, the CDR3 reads TGTGCCAGCAGCTTAATAGAGCTGAACACTGAAGCTTTCTTT. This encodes CASSLIELNTEAFF.

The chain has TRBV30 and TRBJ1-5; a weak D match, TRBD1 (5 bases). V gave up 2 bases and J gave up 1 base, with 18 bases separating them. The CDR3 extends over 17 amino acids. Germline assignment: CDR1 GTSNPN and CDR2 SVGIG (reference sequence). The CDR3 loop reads CAWSTKEGAGSNQPQHF. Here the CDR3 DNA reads TGTGCCTGGAGTACGAAGGAAGGGGCAGGGAGCAATCAGCCCCAGCATTTT.

The CDR3: CASSLSPSTDTQYF. The CDR3, as DNA: TGTGCCAGCAGCTTATCTCCTAGCACAGATACGCAGTATTTT. The rearrangement uses TRBV7-3 and TRBJ2-3, with D uncertain. The V end lost 2 bases, the J end lost 0 bases, and 6 bases lay between the germline ends. The CDR3 loop spans 14 amino acids. The germline CDR1 and CDR2 sequences are SGHTA and FQGTGA.

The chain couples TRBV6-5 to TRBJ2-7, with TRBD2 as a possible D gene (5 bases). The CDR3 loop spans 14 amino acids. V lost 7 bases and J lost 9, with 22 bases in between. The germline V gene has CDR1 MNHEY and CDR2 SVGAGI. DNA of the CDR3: TGTGCCAGCACGGGAAAACAAGGAGCCCTAGCGCAGTACTTC. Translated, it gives CASTGKQGALAQYF.

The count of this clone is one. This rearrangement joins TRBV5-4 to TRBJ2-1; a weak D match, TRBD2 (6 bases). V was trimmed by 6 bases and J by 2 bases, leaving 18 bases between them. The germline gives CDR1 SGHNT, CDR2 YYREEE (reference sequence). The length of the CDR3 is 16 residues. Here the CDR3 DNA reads TGTGCCAGCAAACTATCCGGGGGATTACCCTACAATGAGCAGTTCTTC. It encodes CASKLSGGLPYNEQFF.

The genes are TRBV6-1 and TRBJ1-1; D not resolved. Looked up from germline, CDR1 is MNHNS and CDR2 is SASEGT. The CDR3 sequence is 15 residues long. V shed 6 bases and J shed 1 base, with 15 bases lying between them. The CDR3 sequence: CASRVTTTTNTEAFF. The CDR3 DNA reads TGTGCCAGCAGGGTCACAACCACTACGAACACTGAAGCTTTCTTT.

CDR3 sequence (DNA): TGTGCCAGCAGCAGGGAAAACACTGAAGCTTTCTTT. Residues: CASSRENTEAFF. The V and J genes are TRBV6-5 and TRBJ1-1, with a weak D call TRBD1 (5 bases). V was shortened by 6 bases and J by 2 bases, with 7 bases between the two germline ends. The CDR3 is made up of 12 amino acids. In germline, CDR1 is MNHEY, CDR2 SVGAGI.

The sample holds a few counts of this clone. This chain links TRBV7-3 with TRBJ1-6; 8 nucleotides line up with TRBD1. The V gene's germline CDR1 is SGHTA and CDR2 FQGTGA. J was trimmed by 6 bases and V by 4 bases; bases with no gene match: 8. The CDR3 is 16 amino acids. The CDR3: CASSSSTGVGNSPLHF. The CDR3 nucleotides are TGTGCCAGCAGCTCCTCGACAGGGGTGGGTAATTCACCCCTCCACTTT.

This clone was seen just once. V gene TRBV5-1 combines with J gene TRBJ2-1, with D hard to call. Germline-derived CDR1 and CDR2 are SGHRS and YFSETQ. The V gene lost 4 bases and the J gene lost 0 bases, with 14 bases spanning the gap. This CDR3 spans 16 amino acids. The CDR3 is CASSEDSLFSYNEQFF. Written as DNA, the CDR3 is TGCGCCAGCAGCGAGGATTCATTGTTCTCCTACAATGAGCAGTTCTTC.

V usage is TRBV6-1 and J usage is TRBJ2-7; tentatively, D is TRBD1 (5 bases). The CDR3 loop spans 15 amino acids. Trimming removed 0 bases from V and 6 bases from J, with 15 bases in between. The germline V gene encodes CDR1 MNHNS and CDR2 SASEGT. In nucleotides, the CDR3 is TGTGCCAGCAGTGAAGCCGGGCCAGGGCGTCCCGAGCAGTACTTC. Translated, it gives CASSEAGPGRPEQYF.

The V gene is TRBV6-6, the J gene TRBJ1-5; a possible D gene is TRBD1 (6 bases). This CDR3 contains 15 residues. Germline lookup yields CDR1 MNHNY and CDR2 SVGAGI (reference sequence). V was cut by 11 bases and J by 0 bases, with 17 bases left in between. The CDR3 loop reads CACGRGTPSNQPQHF. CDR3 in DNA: TGTGCCTGTGGGAGGGGGACTCCTAGCAATCAGCCCCAGCATTTT.

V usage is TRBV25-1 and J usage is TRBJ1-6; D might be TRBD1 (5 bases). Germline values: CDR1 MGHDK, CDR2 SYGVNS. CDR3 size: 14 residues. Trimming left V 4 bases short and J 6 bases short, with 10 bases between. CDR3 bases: TGTGCCAGCAGTGTAGGGGCAGGTAATTCACCCCTCCACTTT. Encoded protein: CASSVGAGNSPLHF.

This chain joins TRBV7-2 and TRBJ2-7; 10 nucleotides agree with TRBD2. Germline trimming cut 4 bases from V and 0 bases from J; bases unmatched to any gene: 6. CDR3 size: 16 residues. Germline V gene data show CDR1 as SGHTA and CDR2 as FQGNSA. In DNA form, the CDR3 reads TGTGCCAGCAGCTCCACTAGCGGGGTGAACTCCTACGAGCAGTACTTC. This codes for CASSSTSGVNSYEQYF.

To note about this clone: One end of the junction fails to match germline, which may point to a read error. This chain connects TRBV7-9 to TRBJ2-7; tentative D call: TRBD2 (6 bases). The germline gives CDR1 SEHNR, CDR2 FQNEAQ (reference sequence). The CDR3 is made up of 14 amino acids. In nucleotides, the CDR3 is TGCGCCAGCAGCTTGGCGGGGCTGATCTACGAGCAGTACTTC. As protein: CASSLAGLIYEQYF.